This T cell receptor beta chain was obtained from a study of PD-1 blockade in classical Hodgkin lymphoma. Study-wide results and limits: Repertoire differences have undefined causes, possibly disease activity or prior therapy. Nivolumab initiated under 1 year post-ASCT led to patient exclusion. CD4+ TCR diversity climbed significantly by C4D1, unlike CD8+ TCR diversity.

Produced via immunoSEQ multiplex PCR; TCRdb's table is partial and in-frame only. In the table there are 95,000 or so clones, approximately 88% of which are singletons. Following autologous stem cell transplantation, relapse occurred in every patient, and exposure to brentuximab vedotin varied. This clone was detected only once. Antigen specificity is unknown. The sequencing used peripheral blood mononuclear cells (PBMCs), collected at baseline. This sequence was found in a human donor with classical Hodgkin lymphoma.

CDR3 in amino acids: CASSIIEGPQPQHF. The CDR3 DNA sequence: TGTGCCAGTAGTATAATCGAGGGGCCACAGCCCCAGCATTTT. The rearrangement links TRBV19 to TRBJ1-5; tentatively, D is TRBD1 (5 bases). CDR1 is LNHDA and CDR2 is SQIVND in the germline V gene (reference sequence). CDR3 size: 14 residues. The V end lost 2 bases, the J end lost 7 bases, and 12 bases lay between the germline ends. The variable domain in full, completed from reference TRBV19 and TRBJ1-5, reads DGGITQSPKYLFRKEGQNVTLSCEQNLNHDAMYWYRQDPGQGLRLIYYSQIVNDFQKGDIAEGYSVSREKKESFPLTVTSAQKNPTAFYLCASSIIEGPQPQHFGDGTRLSIL.